The TCR beta chain described here comes from a study of T and B cells in COVID-19 patients. Points from the study as a whole: Patients with COVID-19 reportedly showed strongly skewed T cell receptor beta variable and joining gene usage.

Germline CDR1 and CDR2: LNHNV and YYDKDF (reference sequence). The CDR3 runs 13 residues. V lost 0 bases and J 4 bases, leaving 7 bases between the germline ends. TRB rearrangements were amplified by multiplex PCR with BIOMED2 TRB-A/B primers. Each CDR3 protein is one row after TCRdb ran MiXCR on the multiplex PCR reads. The sample records around 11,000 distinct CDR3 sequences, 30% being singletons. From blood, about 240-550 ng of genomic DNA served as TRB template. By share of the sample, this clonotype is medium-sized. The antigen is not known. The specimen was blood. The clonotype comes from a human donor with active COVID-19. The chain carries TRBV15 and TRBJ2-7, with D possibly being TRBD2 (5 bases). The CDR3 loop is CATSRDSGYEQYF. The CDR3 bases are TGTGCCACCAGCAGAGACTCGGGGTACGAGCAGTACTTC.